This T cell receptor (beta chain) was sequenced in a study of breast tumors, draining lymph nodes, adjacent tissues. Study-wide findings and caveats: Tumor repertoires ranked between lymph nodes and nontumor tissue in diversity, with V and J gene preferences. That most tumor T cells come from lymph nodes remained unproven.

Samples came from axillary lymph nodes draining the breast cancer. The J segment lost 2 bases and the V segment lost 2 bases, leaving 5 bases of the junction unmatched. The CDR3 covers 15 residues. Germline V gives CDR1 SGHRS, CDR2 YFSETQ. This clonotype was recorded at least ten times. Its specificity is unknown. TCRdb analysed the multiplex PCR reads with MiXCR anew, one entry per CDR3 protein. Among approximately 90,000 distinct CDR3 sequences, approximately 30% were seen once, and the ten largest hold 7.5% to 10%. Sequences were obtained from axillary lymph node tissue. The sequence came from a female donor with breast cancer. Some clones in this sample may be carry-over from other donors' samples. This rearrangement joins TRBV5-1 to TRBJ2-5, with 8 positions matching TRBD2. The DNA of the CDR3 is TGCGCCAGCAGCTTCCGGGGGGGGGAACAAGAGACCCAGTACTTC. Translated, it gives CASSFRGGEQETQYF.